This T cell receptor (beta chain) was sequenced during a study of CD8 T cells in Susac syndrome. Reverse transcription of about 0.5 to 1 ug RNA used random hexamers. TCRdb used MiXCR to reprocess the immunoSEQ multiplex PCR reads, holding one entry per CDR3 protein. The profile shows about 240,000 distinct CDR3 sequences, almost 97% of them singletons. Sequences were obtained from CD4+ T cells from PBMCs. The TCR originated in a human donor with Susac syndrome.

CDR3 sequence: CASTPPYPNGDTIYF. The CDR3 coding sequence is TGTGCCAGCACCCCTCCCTATCCCAACGGGGACACCATATATTTT. The genes are TRBV6-5 and TRBJ1-3; no definite D call. Germline CDR1 reads MNHEY; CDR2 reads SVGAGI. The ends were cut back, 7 bases at V and 8 bases at J, with 21 bases in the middle. CDR3 length: 15 amino acids.